The 22 T cell receptor beta chains below come from one sample, sequenced in a study of cytomegalovirus exposure and HLA in healthy donors (dated by TCRdb to 2016 to 2017). Library preparation used the immunoSEQ multiplex PCR assay. For the multiplex PCR, a mixture combining 60 forward primers for TCR Vbeta segments and 13 reverse primers for TCR Jbeta segments was used. This immuneACCESS table, as held by TCRdb, lists in-frame sequences with V and J called but not all clones. Of the missing ones, under half trace to an unresolved V gene in checked studies; the others have no known cause. This sample's clone table shows about 200,000 clones. The top ten clonotypes cover 0.9% to 1.4% of the sample. Sequencing was performed on PBMCs. Every receptor here comes from a girl aged 2 to 9 in good health and CMV-seropositive.

The J gene is TRBJ2-7, the V gene TRBV25-1, with a weak D call TRBD1 (5 bases). Germline loops: CDR1 MGHDK, CDR2 SYGVNS. V dropped 3 bases and J dropped 3 bases, with 18 bases sitting between them. The CDR3 sequence is 16 residues long. CDR3 sequence (DNA): TGTGCCAGCAGTGAGGGCGCCAACAGGCTCTTCTACGAGCAGTACTTC. Translation gives CASSEGANRLFYEQYF.

The rearrangement joins TRBV6-6 to TRBJ1-1, with no clear D. The V gene's germline CDR1 is MNHNY and CDR2 SVGAGI (reference sequence). This CDR3 region has 14 residues. V gave up 5 bases and J gave up 4 bases, with 14 bases separating them. In nucleotides, the CDR3 is TGTGCCAGCAGTCGGGCCGAGGGTGGCACTGAAGCTTTCTTT. It translates to CASSRAEGGTEAFF.

The chain has TRBV2 and TRBJ2-1; 9 bases are a match to TRBD2. Trimming took 3 bases from V and 4 from J; bases not matched to a gene: 1. Germline V lookup: CDR1 SNHLY, CDR2 FYNNEI. CDR3 length: 14 amino acids. CDR3 in amino acids: CASSDAGGYNEQFF. The CDR3 nucleotides read TGTGCCAGCAGTGACGCGGGAGGGTACAATGAGCAGTTCTTC.

In regard to this clone: A junction boundary mismatches the germline segment, possibly from a read error. The V gene is TRBV2, the J gene TRBJ1-5; 8 bases agree with TRBD1. CDR3 length equals 12 residues. Germline V gene data show CDR1 as SNHLY and CDR2 as FYNNEI. This CDR3 is CACRGRDQPQHF. The CDR3 DNA sequence: TGTGCCTGCAGGGGGCGCGATCAGCCCCAGCATTTT.

V gene TRBV7-2 combines with J gene TRBJ2-3; the D is unclear. CDR3 length: 14 amino acids. Germline CDR1 is SGHTA and CDR2 is FQGNSA. The V end was cut by 8 bases, the J end by 2 bases, with 14 bases between. The CDR3 reads CASASVPFTDTQYF. The CDR3 coding sequence is TGTGCCAGCGCTTCGGTTCCTTTCACAGATACGCAGTATTTT.

The chain combines TRBV10-2 with TRBJ2-7; 10 bases are a match to TRBD2. The CDR3 runs 13 residues. Trimming took 9 bases from V and 0 from J; bases not matched to a gene: 2. Germline CDR1 WSHSY, CDR2 SAAADI. The CDR3 spells CASGLAVSYEQYF. The CDR3 DNA reads as TGCGCCAGTGGACTAGCGGTCTCCTACGAGCAGTACTTC.

The chain is built from TRBV11-2 and TRBJ2-7; tentatively, D is TRBD2 (7 bases). This CDR3 is built from 11 residues. Germline V gene lookup returns CDR1 SGHAT and CDR2 FQNNGV. Trimming pared 5 bases from V and 12 bases from J, leaving 14 bases between. The CDR3 region has the DNA TGTGCCAGCAGCCTCCGAGGGGGGGGGTACTTC. This encodes CASSLRGGGYF. Together with reference TRBV11-2 and TRBJ2-7, the CDR3 gives the full variable domain: EAGVAQSPRYKIIEKRQSVAFWCNPISGHATLYWYQQILGQGPKLLIQFQNNGVVDDSQLPKDRFSAERLKGVDSTLKIQPAKLEDSAVYLCASSLRGGGYFGPGTRLTVT.

The CDR3 coding sequence is TGTGCAAGTCGACTACAGGGAGCCCACGAGCAGTACTTC. Translated, it gives CASRLQGAHEQYF. The chain has TRBV12-2 and TRBJ2-7; TRBD1 is taken as the D call from the table, unchecked against the DNA. TRBV12-2 is a known pseudogene. CDR3 length equals 13 residues.

The V gene is TRBV28, the J gene TRBJ2-1; D perhaps matches TRBD2 (6 bases). CDR1 and CDR2 from the germline V gene are MDHEN and SYDVKM. There are 13 residues in the CDR3. V dropped 2 bases and J dropped 10 bases, with 12 bases sitting between them. CDR3 sequence (DNA): TGTGCCAGCAGTTTAAGGGCGGGGTGGGAGCAGTTCTTC. This encodes CASSLRAGWEQFF.

Worth noting for this clone: In the same sample, other DNA sequences code for this CDR3. The genes are TRBV27 and TRBJ1-2; 8 positions match TRBD1. Per the germline V gene, CDR1 is MNHEY and CDR2 is SMNVEV (reference sequence). The CDR3 contains 13 residues. J gave up 4 bases and V 3 bases, and 1 base lay outside the gene matches. CDR3 bases: TGTGCCAGCAGTTTCGGGACAGGCTATGGCTACACCTTC. Its protein product is CASSFGTGYGYTF.

The chain couples TRBV18 to TRBJ2-1, with 10 positions matching TRBD2. The germline V gene has CDR1 KGHSH and CDR2 LQKENI. V trimming: 2 bases; J trimming: 4 bases; junction bases outside the gene matches: 5. This CDR3 has 16 amino acids. CDR3 region: CASSPSGLAAYNEQFF. The CDR3 DNA follows: TGTGCCAGCTCACCAAGCGGACTAGCGGCATACAATGAGCAGTTCTTC.

The V call is TRBV6-6, the J call TRBJ2-1, with 7 positions matching TRBD2. CDR3 size: 13 residues. Germline lookup yields CDR1 MNHNY and CDR2 SVGAGI (reference sequence). The J segment lost 13 bases and the V segment lost 4 bases, leaving 10 bases of the junction unmatched. DNA for the CDR3: TGTGCCAGCAGTTTTTCCCGGGACTACTTACAGTTCTTC. Residues: CASSFSRDYLQFF.

The chain employs TRBV10-1 and TRBJ1-3; no definite D call. Trimming cost V 2 bases and J 0 bases, with 8 bases left between them. Germline values: CDR1 WNHNN, CDR2 SYGVQD (reference sequence). The CDR3 length is 15 residues. The CDR3 protein is CASSEEGYSGNTIYF. The CDR3 nucleotides are TGCGCCAGCAGTGAGGAGGGCTACTCTGGAAACACCATATATTTT.

V usage is TRBV10-2 and J usage is TRBJ1-2; the D gene is possibly TRBD1 (6 bases). Between the trimmed V and J ends, which lost 3 bases and 8 bases, there was a span of 10 bases. The CDR3 spans 12 residues. Germline values: CDR1 WSHSY, CDR2 SAAADI. CDR3 protein: CASSDRGRGYTF. CDR3 nucleotide sequence: TGCGCCAGCAGTGACAGGGGTAGAGGCTACACCTTC.

The gene calls are TRBV14 and TRBJ1-2; D is possibly TRBD1 (5 bases). V lost 0 bases and J lost 4, with 12 bases in between. Germline V gene data show CDR1 as SGHDN and CDR2 as FVKESK. There are 15 residues in the CDR3. The CDR3 nucleotides read TGTGCCAGCAGCCAAGAAATTGACAGTTCCTATGGCTACACCTTC. Translated: CASSQEIDSSYGYTF. The complete variable domain, with remaining parts taken from reference TRBV14 and TRBJ1-2, reads EAGVTQFPSHSVIEKGQTVTLRCDPISGHDNLYWYRRVMGKEIKFLLHFVKESKQDESGMPNNRFLAERTGGTYSTLKVQPAELEDSGVYFCASSQEIDSSYGYTFGSGTRLTVV.

The CDR3 region has the DNA TGCGCCAGCAGCAGGGAGACGGGACATTACGAGCAGTACTTC. Protein: CASSRETGHYEQYF. The chain carries TRBV5-1 and TRBJ2-5, with D possibly matching TRBD1 (6 bases). The end of the DNA is better explained by TRBJ2-7, so the J call may be wrong. The CDR3 covers 14 residues. Germline CDR1 is SGHRS and CDR2 is YFSETQ.

The CDR3 here is CATRGEVNTEAFF. The CDR3 bases are TGCGCCACCAGGGGGGAGGTGAACACTGAAGCTTTCTTT. J is TRBJ1-1 and V is TRBV10-1, with 7 bases identical to TRBD1. CDR3 length equals 13 residues. V dropped 10 bases and J dropped 0; count of bases not matched to a gene: 5. Germline V gives CDR1 WNHNN, CDR2 SYGVQD (reference sequence).

This chain connects TRBV7-9 to TRBJ2-7, with D possibly being TRBD2 (6 bases). The CDR3 runs 14 residues. V dropped 2 bases and J dropped 2 bases, with 10 bases sitting between them. From germline, CDR1 is SEHNR and CDR2 FQNEAQ (reference sequence). CDR3 sequence: CASSLYGSPYEQYF. The CDR3 region has the DNA TGTGCCAGCAGCTTATACGGGAGCCCCTACGAGCAGTACTTC.

The chain joins TRBV4-2 to TRBJ2-3, with D possibly being TRBD1 (6 bases). V was clipped by 3 bases and J by 2 bases, with 18 bases between them. CDR1 and CDR2 from the germline V gene are LGHNA and YNFKEQ. This CDR3 spans 17 amino acids. The CDR3: CASSQAYPGTTTDTQYF. Written as DNA, the CDR3 is TGTGCCAGCAGCCAGGCTTACCCCGGGACAACCACAGATACGCAGTATTTT.

This chain links TRBV15 with TRBJ1-1, with a weak D call TRBD1 (5 bases). Between the trimmed V and J ends, which lost 1 base and 1 base, there was a span of 16 bases. Germline loops: CDR1 LNHNV, CDR2 YYDKDF (reference sequence). The length of the CDR3 is 17 residues. CDR3 sequence reads: CATSRGVQGWENTEAFF. The CDR3 DNA sequence: TGTGCCACCAGCAGAGGGGTCCAGGGATGGGAGAACACTGAAGCTTTCTTT. The whole variable domain, filled in from reference TRBV15 and TRBJ1-1, reads DAMVIQNPRYQVTQFGKPVTLSCSQTLNHNVMYWYQQKSSQAPKLLFHYYDKDFNNEADTPDNFQSRRPNTSFCFLDIRSPGLGDTAMYLCATSRGVQGWENTEAFFGQGTRLTVV.

The chain combines TRBV2 with TRBJ2-7; no reliable D call. The V gene's germline CDR1 is SNHLY and CDR2 FYNNEI. CDR3 size: 15 residues. The germline V and J ends were trimmed by 8 bases and 5 bases, with 22 bases remaining between them. CDR3 in DNA: TGTGCCAGCCTCCTCGCTAACGTAGCCGCCCACGAGCAGTACTTC. It is translated as CASLLANVAAHEQYF.

CDR3 in DNA: TGTGCCACCCGGTCGGGATCTGCAACTAATGAAAAACTGTTTTTT. Protein product: CATRSGSATNEKLFF. The V and J genes are TRBV28 and TRBJ1-4; no definite D call. This CDR3 comprises 15 residues. CDR1 is MDHEN and CDR2 is SYDVKM in the germline V gene. Trimming removed 10 bases at V and 0 bases at J, with 15 bases between. The whole variable domain, remainder taken from reference TRBV28 and TRBJ1-4, is DVKVTQSSRYLVKRTGEKVFLECVQDMDHENMFWYRQDPGLGLRLIYFSYDVKMKEKGDIPEGYSVSREKKERFSLILESASTNQTSMYLCATRSGSATNEKLFFGSGTQLSVL.